This T cell receptor (beta chain) was sequenced during a study of T cell responses to AZD1222 COVID-19 vaccine. This CDR3 spans 15 amino acids. The germline gives CDR1 KGHSH, CDR2 LQKENI. The V end lost 1 base, the J end lost 8 bases, and 12 bases lay between the germline ends. Generated by immunoSEQ multiplex PCR, the TCRdb table keeps only in-frame clones and is missing some. This table holds approximately 110,000 clones, about 93% found once. The chain uses TRBV18 and TRBJ1-6, with a weak D call TRBD1 (6 bases). This TCR came from an adult in good health. The specimen comprised peripheral blood, sampled on day 0 of AZD1222 vaccination. CDR3 region: CASSPLAGADSPLHF. CDR3 coding DNA: TGTGCCAGCTCACCACTAGCGGGGGCCGATTCACCCCTCCACTTT.